This entry features one T cell receptor beta chain sequence. Its antigen is unknown. The data belong to a study of graft-versus-host responses after intestinal transplantation. The table came from immunoSEQ multiplex PCR; TCRdb's copy has only in-frame clones and leaves some out. The table has roughly 46,000 clones, 80% to 95% seen once. Study-level points and caveats: Recipient marrow showed GvH clones, some seen first in ileum or blood.

This CDR3 spans 14 amino acids. The germline V gene has CDR1 MGHRA and CDR2 YSYEKL. Trimming shortened V by 4 bases and J by 4 bases, and 11 bases separated the two germline ends. This TCR derives from a human patient who received an intestinal transplant, so some T cells may come from the graft donor. Sequencing was performed on PBMCs, taken 786 days after a first intestinal transplant, on the day of a second. This chain uses TRBV4-1 with TRBJ1-5; no definite D call. This chain's CDR3 is CASSLGRSNQPQHF. In nucleotides, the CDR3 is TGCGCCAGCAGCCTGGGTCGCAGTAATCAGCCCCAGCATTTT.